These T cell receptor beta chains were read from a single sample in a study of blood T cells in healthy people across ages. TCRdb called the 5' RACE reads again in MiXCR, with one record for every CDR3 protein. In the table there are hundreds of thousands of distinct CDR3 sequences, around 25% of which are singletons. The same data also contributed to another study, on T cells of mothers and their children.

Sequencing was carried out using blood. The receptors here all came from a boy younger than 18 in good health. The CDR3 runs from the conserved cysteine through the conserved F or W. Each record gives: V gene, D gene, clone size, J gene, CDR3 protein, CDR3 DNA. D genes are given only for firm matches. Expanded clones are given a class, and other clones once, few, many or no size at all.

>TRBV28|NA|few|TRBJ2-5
CASSSAGAREVTQYF
TGTGCCAGCAGTTCCGCAGGGGCAAGGGAGGTGACCCAGTACTTC
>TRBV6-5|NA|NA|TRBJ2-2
CASSYSGSSTGELFF
TGTGCCAGCAGTTACTCCGGGAGCAGCACCGGGGAGCTGTTTTTT
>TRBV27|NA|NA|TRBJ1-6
CASSLSYNSPLHF
TGTGCCAGCAGTCTCTCCTATAATTCACCCCTCCACTTT
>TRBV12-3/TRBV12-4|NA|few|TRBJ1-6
CASGNWGSSYNSPLHF
TGTGCCAGCGGAAACTGGGGAAGCTCCTATAATTCACCCCTCCACTTT
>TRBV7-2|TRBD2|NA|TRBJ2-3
CASSPLAGGLTQYF
TGTGCCAGCAGCCCTCTCGCGGGGGGACTTACGCAGTATTTT
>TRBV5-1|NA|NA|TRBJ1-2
CASSLDIPGANYGYTF
TGCGCCAGCAGCTTGGATATTCCGGGAGCTAACTATGGCTACACCTTC
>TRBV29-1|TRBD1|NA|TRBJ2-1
CSVEETDRGPYNEQFF
TGCAGCGTTGAAGAAACGGACAGGGGACCCTACAATGAGCAGTTCTTC
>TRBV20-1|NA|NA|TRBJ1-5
CSAGDKYSNQPQHF
TGCAGTGCCGGAGACAAGTATAGCAATCAGCCCCAGCATTTT
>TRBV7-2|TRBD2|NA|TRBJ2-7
CASSLGLAGLYEQYF
TGTGCCAGCAGCTTGGGGCTAGCGGGTCTATACGAGCAGTACTTC
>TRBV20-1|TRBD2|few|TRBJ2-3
CSAVPSREREDTQYF
TGCAGTGCTGTTCCCTCCCGGGAGCGGGAAGATACGCAGTATTTT
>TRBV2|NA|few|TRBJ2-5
CASGEESMSTQYF
TGTGCCAGCGGGGAGGAGAGTATGTCGACCCAGTACTTC
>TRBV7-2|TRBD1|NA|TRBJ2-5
CASSLVSTGEETQYF
TGTGCCAGCAGCTTAGTCTCGACAGGGGAAGAGACCCAGTACTTC
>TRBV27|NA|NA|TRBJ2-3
CASSLGGRWDTQYF
TGTGCCAGCAGTTTAGGAGGTCGTTGGGATACGCAGTATTTT
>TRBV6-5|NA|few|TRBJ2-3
CASSYRSADTQYF
TGTGCCAGCAGTTATAGAAGCGCAGATACGCAGTATTTT
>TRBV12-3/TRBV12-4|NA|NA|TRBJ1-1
CASSLGGGGGTEAFF
TGTGCCAGCAGTTTAGGAGGGGGTGGTGGGACTGAAGCTTTCTTT
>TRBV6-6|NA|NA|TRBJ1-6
CASSVRDNNSPLHF
TGTGCCAGCAGTGTCCGGGACAACAATTCACCCCTCCACTTT
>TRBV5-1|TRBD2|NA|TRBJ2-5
CASSGGLAVETQYF
TGCGCCAGCAGCGGGGGACTAGCGGTGGAGACCCAGTACTTC
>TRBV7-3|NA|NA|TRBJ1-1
CASSLQGRFTEAFF
TGTGCCAGCAGCTTACAGGGGAGGTTCACTGAAGCTTTCTTT
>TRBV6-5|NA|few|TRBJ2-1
CASRLDGAFGDEQFF
TGTGCCAGCAGACTTGACGGGGCTTTCGGGGATGAGCAGTTCTTC
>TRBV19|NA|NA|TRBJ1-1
CASTMRGTGTEAFF
TGTGCCAGCACAATGAGGGGCACGGGCACTGAAGCTTTCTTT
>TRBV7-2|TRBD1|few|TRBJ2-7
CASSQRQGPYEQYF
TGTGCCAGCAGCCAGAGACAGGGGCCCTACGAGCAGTACTTC
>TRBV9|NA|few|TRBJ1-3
CASSVTGPETIYF
TGTGCCAGCAGCGTAACAGGGCCGGAGACCATATATTTT
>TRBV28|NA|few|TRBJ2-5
CASSKEEETQYF
TGTGCCAGCAGTAAGGAGGAGGAGACCCAGTACTTC
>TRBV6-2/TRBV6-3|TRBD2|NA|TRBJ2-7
CASSYGLAGFASYEQYF
TGTGCCAGCAGTTACGGACTAGCGGGTTTCGCCTCCTACGAGCAGTACTTC
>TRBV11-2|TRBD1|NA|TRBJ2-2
CASSQRTGEVPGELFF
TGTGCCAGCAGCCAAAGGACAGGGGAGGTTCCCGGGGAGCTGTTTTTT
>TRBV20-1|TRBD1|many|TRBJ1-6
CSAREVDRGRDSPLHF
TGCAGTGCTAGAGAGGTGGACAGGGGGCGTGATTCACCCCTCCACTTT
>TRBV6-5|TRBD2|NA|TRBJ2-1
CASSPPTSGPNEQFF
TGTGCCAGCAGTCCCCCGACTAGCGGGCCGAATGAGCAGTTCTTC
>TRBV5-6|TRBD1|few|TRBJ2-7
CASSLFPGGGEQYF
TGTGCCAGCAGCTTGTTTCCAGGGGGCGGCGAGCAGTACTTC
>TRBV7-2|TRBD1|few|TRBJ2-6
CASSPRGRGLPGANVLTF
TGTGCCAGCAGCCCTCGTGGCAGGGGGCTTCCTGGGGCCAACGTCCTGACTTTC
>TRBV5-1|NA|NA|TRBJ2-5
CASSPTGPRETQYF
TGCGCCAGCAGTCCTACTGGGCCGCGGGAGACCCAGTACTTC
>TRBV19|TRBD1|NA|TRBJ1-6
CAGRTGTGPNSPLHF
TGTGCCGGTAGGACTGGGACAGGCCCAAATTCACCCCTCCACTTT
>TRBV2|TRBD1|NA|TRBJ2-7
CASSDIRGTGKYEQYF
TGTGCCAGCAGTGATATTAGAGGGACAGGGAAATACGAGCAGTACTTC
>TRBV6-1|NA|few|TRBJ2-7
CASSEGLWVFYEQYF
TGTGCCAGCAGTGAAGGGCTGTGGGTCTTCTACGAGCAGTACTTC
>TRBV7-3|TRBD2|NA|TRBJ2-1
CASSLAGDSREQFF
TGTGCCAGCAGCTTAGCGGGAGACTCCAGGGAGCAGTTCTTC
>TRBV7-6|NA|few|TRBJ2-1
CASSLHPGRTNYNEQFF
TGTGCCAGCAGCTTACACCCGGGGCGGACCAACTACAATGAGCAGTTCTTC
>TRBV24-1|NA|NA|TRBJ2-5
CATSDFGQQETQYF
TGTGCCACCAGTGACTTCGGACAGCAAGAGACCCAGTACTTC
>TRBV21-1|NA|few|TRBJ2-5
CASSKRKRGGFRETQYF
TGTGCCAGCAGCAAAAGGAAGCGGGGGGGCTTTCGGGAGACCCAGTACTTC
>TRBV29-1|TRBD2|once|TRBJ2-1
CSVGLARGEQFF
TGCAGCGTGGGACTAGCTAGGGGTGAGCAGTTCTTC
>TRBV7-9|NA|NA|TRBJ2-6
CASSPTGASGANVLTF
TGTGCCAGCAGCCCTACAGGAGCCTCTGGGGCCAACGTCCTGACTTTC
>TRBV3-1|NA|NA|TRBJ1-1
CASSQGGRDEAFF
TGTGCCAGCAGCCAAGGAGGACGCGATGAAGCTTTCTTT
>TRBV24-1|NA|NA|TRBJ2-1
CATRSDPLNEQFF
TGTGCCACCAGGTCGGACCCCTTAAATGAGCAGTTCTTC
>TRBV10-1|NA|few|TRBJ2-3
CASSDPRAGSDTQYF
TGCGCCAGCAGTGACCCCCGAGCGGGCTCCGATACGCAGTATTTT
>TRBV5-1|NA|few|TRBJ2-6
CASSLELPGANVLTF
TGCGCCAGCAGCTTGGAGTTGCCTGGGGCCAACGTCCTGACTTTC
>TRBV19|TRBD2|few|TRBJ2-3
CASSRTSGEEDTQYF
TGTGCCAGTAGCCGGACTAGCGGGGAGGAGGATACGCAGTATTTT
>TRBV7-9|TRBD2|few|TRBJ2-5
CASSLELAEVETQYF
TGTGCCAGCAGCTTAGAACTAGCGGAGGTGGAGACCCAGTACTTC
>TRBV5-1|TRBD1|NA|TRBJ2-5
CASSLKIQGQETQYF
TGCGCCAGCAGCTTGAAAATACAGGGGCAAGAGACCCAGTACTTC
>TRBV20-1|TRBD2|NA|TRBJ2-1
CSAETSAYNEQFF
TGCAGTGCCGAGACTAGCGCTTACAATGAGCAGTTCTTC
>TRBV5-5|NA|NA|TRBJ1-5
CASSLATGNQPQHF
TGTGCCAGCAGCTTGGCCACAGGCAATCAGCCCCAGCATTTT
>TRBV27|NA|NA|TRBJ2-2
CASSSPYSPGELFF
TGTGCCAGCAGTTCCCCTTACTCGCCCGGGGAGCTGTTTTTT
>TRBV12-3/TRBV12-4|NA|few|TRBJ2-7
CASSNRRGGLQYF
TGTGCCAGCAGTAACCGCAGGGGGGGACTCCAGTACTTC